The text below deals with one TCR beta chain. Its antigen is still unknown. Assay: immunoSEQ multiplex PCR; the TCRdb copy retains only in-frame clones and omits some. The sample includes 2,500,000 or so clones, roughly nine tenths of them seen just once. Trimming left V 2 bases short and J 7 bases short, with 11 bases between. This CDR3 region has 12 residues. Germline-derived CDR1 and CDR2 are GTSNPN and SVGIG (reference sequence). The sample belongs to a study of shared clonotypes between healthy human individuals. Findings and limits, study-wide: Naive subsets generally exceeded memory subsets in estimated richness.

V is TRBV30 and J is TRBJ1-2; possibly TRBD1 for D (5 bases). Sequencing used naive CD4+ T cells sorted from blood. Noted subset: CD45RA+ positively selected. The sequence was obtained from a man aged 18-30 years in good health. The CDR3 DNA is TGTGCCTGGAGTTCCGGGACTGCTGGCTACACCTTC. As protein: CAWSSGTAGYTF.